These 17 T cell receptor beta chains originate from one sample sequenced in a study of blood T cell repertoires in COVID-19. The data were produced by immunoSEQ multiplex PCR, yet TCRdb's version contains in-frame clones alone and is incomplete. The table lists approximately 450,000 clones, 70% to 90% of them singletons. Material: PBMCs or T cells enriched from blood (not recorded which). These receptors were taken from a woman aged 18-29 years with acute COVID-19.

The chain carries TRBV2 and TRBJ2-3; 12 bases line up with TRBD2. Trimming at V came to 5 bases and at J to 4 bases, leaving 4 bases not matched to a gene. This CDR3 spans 15 amino acids. The V gene's germline CDR1 is SNHLY and CDR2 FYNNEI. In DNA form, the CDR3 reads TGTGCCAGCAGTAGGACTAGCGGGGAGGCAGATACGCAGTATTTT. This sequence encodes CASSRTSGEADTQYF.

V gene TRBV9 combines with J gene TRBJ2-5; 7 nucleotides match TRBD1. Germline CDR1 is SGDLS and CDR2 is YYNGEE. The CDR3 is 15 residues long. V shed 2 bases and J 2 bases; nucleotides not matched to a gene: 6. The CDR3 DNA is TGTGCCAGCAGCGTTAGGGGGCGAACTCAAGAGACCCAGTACTTC. This sequence encodes CASSVRGRTQETQYF.

This clone was recorded only once. The V call is TRBV28, the J call TRBJ2-3; 7 bases match TRBD2. CDR3 length: 16 residues. The germline V gene has CDR1 MDHEN and CDR2 SYDVKM. Trimming cost V 5 bases and J 4 bases; bases outside gene matches: 12. The DNA for the CDR3 is TGTGCCAGCAGTCGAAGAGGGACTACAGTAGCAGATACGCAGTATTTT. This gives the protein CASSRRGTTVADTQYF.

This sequence joins TRBV3-1 (or the pseudogene TRBV3-2) and TRBJ1-3; 8 positions match TRBD1. With V trimmed by 2 bases and J by 0 bases, 6 bases remained unmatched. Germline-derived CDR1 and CDR2 are LGHDT and YNNKEL (reference sequence). The CDR3 is 17 amino acids. The CDR3 DNA is TGTGCCAGCAGCCAATCGACAGGGGTTAGCTCTGGAAACACCATATATTTT. It codes for CASSQSTGVSSGNTIYF.

The rearrangement links TRBV12-3 or TRBV12-4 to TRBJ1-1, with TRBD1 matching 10 bases. This CDR3 region has 13 residues. V dropped 3 bases and J dropped 11; count of bases not matched to a gene: 6. The CDR3 region has the DNA TGTGCCAGCAGTTTCACCGGGACAGGGGCCGCTTTCTTT. Residues: CASSFTGTGAAFF.

The table lists this clone with a count of one. This rearrangement joins TRBV2 to TRBJ2-1; D remains unclear. The CDR3 loop spans 15 amino acids. Per the germline V gene, CDR1 is SNHLY and CDR2 is FYNNEI. V was pared by 4 bases and J by 0 bases, with 10 bases between. CDR3 sequence: CASSATSSSYNEQFF. The CDR3 nucleotides are TGTGCCAGCAGTGCGACTTCTAGCTCCTACAATGAGCAGTTCTTC.

J is TRBJ1-5 and V is TRBV18; D is undetermined. Deletions cut 3 bases from V and 2 bases from J, with 14 bases between. There are 16 residues in the CDR3. In germline, CDR1 is KGHSH, CDR2 LQKENI. The CDR3 region has the DNA TGTGCCAGCTCACCCGGGGTAGGGTCTGGCAATCAGCCCCAGCATTTT. This encodes CASSPGVGSGNQPQHF.

The V call is TRBV7-9, the J call TRBJ2-5, with 14 bases fitting TRBD2. The V and J ends lost 6 bases and 1 base, in that order; junction bases with no gene match: 13. Germline CDR1 SEHNR, CDR2 FQNEAQ (reference sequence). The CDR3 spans 19 residues. As DNA, the CDR3 is TGTGCCAGCAGGTTTCCGGGACTAGCGGGAGAAGGGCCCCAAGAGACCCAGTACTTC. Its protein is CASRFPGLAGEGPQETQYF.

This rearrangement joins TRBV14 to TRBJ2-1, with TRBD2 matching 7 bases. This CDR3 comprises 15 residues. With 4 bases clipped from V and 7 bases from J, the junction kept 10 bases outside the gene matches. Germline V gives CDR1 SGHDN, CDR2 FVKESK. Here the CDR3 reads CASSRFMAGANEQFF. The CDR3 DNA reads as TGTGCCAGCAGCCGTTTTATGGCGGGAGCAAATGAGCAGTTCTTC.

The rearrangement joins TRBV2 to TRBJ2-5, with 8 bases identical to TRBD2. CDR1 SNHLY and CDR2 FYNNEI come from the germline V gene. Germline trimming cut 2 bases from V and 2 bases from J; bases unmatched to any gene: 7. The CDR3 covers 16 residues. The CDR3 sequence: CASSEWIAGSQETQYF. The CDR3 nucleotides are TGTGCCAGCAGTGAATGGATAGCGGGGAGTCAAGAGACCCAGTACTTC.

The chain carries TRBV12-3 or TRBV12-4 and TRBJ1-1; D is ambiguous. The CDR3 covers 12 residues. The germline V and J ends were trimmed by 7 bases and 2 bases, with 8 bases remaining between them. The CDR3 is CASKPGNTEAFF. In nucleotides, the CDR3 is TGTGCCAGCAAGCCAGGTAACACTGAAGCTTTCTTT.

The V call is TRBV6-2 or TRBV6-3, the J call TRBJ1-6, with 8 bases that match TRBD1. The CDR3 runs 15 residues. Germline trimming cut 2 bases from V and 12 bases from J; bases unmatched to any gene: 9. Germline loops: CDR1 MNHEY, CDR2 SVGEGT. Written as DNA, the CDR3 is TGTGCCAGCAGTTACCAAGGACAGGGATCAGTACCCCTCCACTTT. Encoded protein: CASSYQGQGSVPLHF.

CDR3 sequence (DNA): TGTGCCAGCAGAGCCTTTCCGGGACTGGGGATCGAGACCCAGTACTTC. It codes for CASRAFPGLGIETQYF. V is TRBV27 and J is TRBJ2-5, with a tentative D call TRBD2 (6 bases). Germline lookup yields CDR1 MNHEY and CDR2 SMNVEV (reference sequence). The germline V and J ends were trimmed by 6 bases and 5 bases, with 22 bases remaining between them. The CDR3 runs 16 residues.

The DNA of the CDR3 is TGTGCCAGCAGCGACGGGACTACCACAGATACGCAGTATTTT. Translated: CASSDGTTTDTQYF. The rearrangement joins TRBV11-3 to TRBJ2-3, with TRBD2 matching over 7 bases. Germline V lookup: CDR1 SGHNT, CDR2 YENEEA. V gave up 5 bases and J gave up 2 bases; unmatched junction bases: 4. The CDR3 sequence is 14 residues long. Filled out from reference TRBV11-3 and TRBJ2-3, the complete variable domain reads EAGVVQSPRYKIIEKKQPVAFWCNPISGHNTLYWYLQNLGQGPELLIRYENEEAVDDSQLPKDRFSAERLKGVDSTLKIQPAELGDSAVYLCASSDGTTTDTQYFGPGTRLTVL.

V and J are TRBV28 and TRBJ1-4, with 8 bases fitting TRBD1. The CDR3 contains 14 residues. Trimming took 5 bases from V and 7 from J; bases not matched to a gene: 6. CDR1 is MDHEN and CDR2 is SYDVKM in the germline V gene. The CDR3 DNA is TGTGCCAGCAGTCCCGGGACAGGCCTTGAAAAACTGTTTTTT. It specifies CASSPGTGLEKLFF.

CDR3 residues: CASENGAGNTIYF. The DNA for the CDR3 is TGTGCCAGCGAAAACGGGGCTGGAAACACCATATATTTT. This chain uses TRBV28 with TRBJ1-3; the D is unclear. CDR1 and CDR2 from the germline V gene are MDHEN and SYDVKM. This CDR3 region has 13 residues. V lost 8 bases to trimming and J lost 2 bases, with 10 bases between them.

The chain joins TRBV7-9 to TRBJ2-3; possible D gene TRBD2, 6 bases. CDR3 length: 17 residues. Germline loops: CDR1 SEHNR, CDR2 FQNEAQ (reference sequence). The V end lost 4 bases, the J end lost 1 base, and 18 bases lay between the germline ends. The CDR3 DNA is TGTGCCAGCAGCTCCATCGGGACTGCCGATGGCACAGATACGCAGTATTTT. Protein: CASSSIGTADGTDTQYF.